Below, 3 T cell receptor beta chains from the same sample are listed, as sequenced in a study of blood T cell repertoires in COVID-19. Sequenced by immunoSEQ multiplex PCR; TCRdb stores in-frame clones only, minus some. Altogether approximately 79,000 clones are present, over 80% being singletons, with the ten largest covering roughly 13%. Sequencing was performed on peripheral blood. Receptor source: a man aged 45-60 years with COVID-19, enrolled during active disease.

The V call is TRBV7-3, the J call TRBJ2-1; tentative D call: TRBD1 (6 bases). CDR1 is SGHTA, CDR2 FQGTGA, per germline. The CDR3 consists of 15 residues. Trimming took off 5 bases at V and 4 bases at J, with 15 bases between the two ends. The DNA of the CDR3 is TGTGCCAGCAGCCTATGGACAGATCAATACAATGAGCAGTTCTTC. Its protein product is CASSLWTDQYNEQFF.

The CDR3 sequence: CASSLGGRGETQYF. As DNA, the CDR3 is TGCGCCAGCAGCTTGGGAGGGAGGGGAGAGACCCAGTACTTC. The rearrangement joins TRBV5-1 to TRBJ2-5; the match to TRBD2 covers 7 bases. Trimming at V came to 0 bases and at J to 4 bases, leaving 3 bases not matched to a gene. This CDR3 has 14 residues. CDR1 is SGHRS and CDR2 is YFSETQ in the germline V gene.

CDR3 sequence (DNA): TGTGCCAGCAGCTTAGCAAATAGTAGGACCGACTCACGGGGTGAGCAGTTCTTC. Its protein product is CASSLANSRTDSRGEQFF. The chain joins TRBV11-2 to TRBJ2-1; maybe TRBD2 (5 bases). CDR1 is SGHAT and CDR2 is FQNNGV in the germline V gene. Trimming removed 1 base from V and 9 bases from J, with 25 bases in between. The CDR3 spans 18 residues.